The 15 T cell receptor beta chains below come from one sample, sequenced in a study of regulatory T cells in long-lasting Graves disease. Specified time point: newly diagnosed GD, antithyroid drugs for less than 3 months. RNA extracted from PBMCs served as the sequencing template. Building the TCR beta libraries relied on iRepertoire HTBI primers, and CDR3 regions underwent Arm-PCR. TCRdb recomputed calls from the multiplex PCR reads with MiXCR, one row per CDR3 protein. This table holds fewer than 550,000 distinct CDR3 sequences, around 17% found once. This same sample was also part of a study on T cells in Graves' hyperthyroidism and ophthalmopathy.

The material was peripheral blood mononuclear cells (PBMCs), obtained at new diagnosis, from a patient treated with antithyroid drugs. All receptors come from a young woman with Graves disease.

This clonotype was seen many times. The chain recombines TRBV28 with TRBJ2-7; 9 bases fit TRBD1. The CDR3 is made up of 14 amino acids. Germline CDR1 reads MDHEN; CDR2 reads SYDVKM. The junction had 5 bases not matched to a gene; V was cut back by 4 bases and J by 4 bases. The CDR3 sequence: CASSSRTGDYEQYF. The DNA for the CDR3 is TGTGCCAGCAGTTCACGGACAGGGGATTACGAGCAGTACTTC.

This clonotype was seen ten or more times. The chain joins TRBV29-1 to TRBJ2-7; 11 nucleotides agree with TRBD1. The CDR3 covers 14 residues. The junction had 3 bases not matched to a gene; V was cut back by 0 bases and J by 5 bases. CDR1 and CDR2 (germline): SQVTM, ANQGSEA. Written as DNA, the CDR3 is TGCAGCGTTGAAGAACAGGACAGGGGGCACGAGCAGTACTTC. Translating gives CSVEEQDRGHEQYF.

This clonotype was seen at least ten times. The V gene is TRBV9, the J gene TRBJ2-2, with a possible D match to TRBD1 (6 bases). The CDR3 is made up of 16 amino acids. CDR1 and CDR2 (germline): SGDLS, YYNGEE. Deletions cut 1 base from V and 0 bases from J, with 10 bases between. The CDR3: CASSVSQGTNTGELFF. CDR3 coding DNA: TGTGCCAGCAGCGTATCACAGGGTACGAACACCGGGGAGCTGTTTTTT.

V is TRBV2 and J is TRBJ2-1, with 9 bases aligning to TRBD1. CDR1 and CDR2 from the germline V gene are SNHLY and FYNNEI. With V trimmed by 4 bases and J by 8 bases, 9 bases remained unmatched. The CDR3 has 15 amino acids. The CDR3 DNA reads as TGTGCCAGCAGTGGTTCGGGGACAGGGTGGGATGAGCAGTTCTTC. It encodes CASSGSGTGWDEQFF.

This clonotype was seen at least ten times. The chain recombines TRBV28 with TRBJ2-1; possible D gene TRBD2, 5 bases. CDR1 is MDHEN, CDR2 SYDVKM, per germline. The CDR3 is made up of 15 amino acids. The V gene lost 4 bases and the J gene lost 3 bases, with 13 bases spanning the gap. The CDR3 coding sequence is TGTGCCAGCAGTTCCCCCGGACTCCACTACAATGAGCAGTTCTTC. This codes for CASSSPGLHYNEQFF.

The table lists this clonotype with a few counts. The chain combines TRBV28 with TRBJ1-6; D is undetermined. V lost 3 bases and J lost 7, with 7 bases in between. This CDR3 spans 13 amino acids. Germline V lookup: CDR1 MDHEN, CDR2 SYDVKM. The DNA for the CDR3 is TGTGCCAGCAGTTTGTACAAGAATTCACCCCTCCACTTT. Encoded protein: CASSLYKNSPLHF. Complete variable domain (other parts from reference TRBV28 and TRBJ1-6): DVKVTQSSRYLVKRTGEKVFLECVQDMDHENMFWYRQDPGLGLRLIYFSYDVKMKEKGDIPEGYSVSREKKERFSLILESASTNQTSMYLCASSLYKNSPLHFGNGTRLTVT.

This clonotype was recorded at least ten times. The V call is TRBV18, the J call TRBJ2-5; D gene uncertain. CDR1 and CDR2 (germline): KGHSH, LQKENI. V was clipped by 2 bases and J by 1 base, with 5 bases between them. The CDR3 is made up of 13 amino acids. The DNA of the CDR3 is TGTGCCAGCTCACCAGTTGGCCAAGAGACCCAGTACTTC. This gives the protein CASSPVGQETQYF.

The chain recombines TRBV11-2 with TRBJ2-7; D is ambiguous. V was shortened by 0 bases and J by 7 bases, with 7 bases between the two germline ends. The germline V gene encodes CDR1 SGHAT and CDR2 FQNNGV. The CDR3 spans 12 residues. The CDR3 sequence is CASSLDQREQYF. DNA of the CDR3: TGTGCCAGCAGCTTAGATCAGAGGGAGCAGTACTTC.

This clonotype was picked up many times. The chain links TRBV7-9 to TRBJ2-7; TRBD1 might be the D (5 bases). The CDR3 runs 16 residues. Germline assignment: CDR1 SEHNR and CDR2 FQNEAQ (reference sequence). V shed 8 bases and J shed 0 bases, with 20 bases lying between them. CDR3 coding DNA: TGTGCCAGCTCCGCTCGTGGGCAGGGCCTCTCCTACGAGCAGTACTTC. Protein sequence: CASSARGQGLSYEQYF.

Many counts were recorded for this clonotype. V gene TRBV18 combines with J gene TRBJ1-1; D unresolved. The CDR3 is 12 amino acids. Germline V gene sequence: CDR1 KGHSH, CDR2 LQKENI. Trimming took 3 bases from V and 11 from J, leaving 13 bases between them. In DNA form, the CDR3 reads TGTGCCAGCTCACCGAGAGCTCTCGGGGCTTTCTTT. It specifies CASSPRALGAFF.

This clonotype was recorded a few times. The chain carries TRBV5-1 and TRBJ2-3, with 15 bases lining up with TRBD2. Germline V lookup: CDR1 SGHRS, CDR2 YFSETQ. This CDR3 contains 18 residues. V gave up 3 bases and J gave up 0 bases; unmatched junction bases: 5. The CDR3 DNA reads TGCGCCAGCAGCTCGGGACTAGCGGGAGGCTTAAGCACAGATACGCAGTATTTT. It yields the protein CASSSGLAGGLSTDTQYF. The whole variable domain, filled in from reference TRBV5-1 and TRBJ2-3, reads KAGVTQTPRYLIKTRGQQVTLSCSPISGHRSVSWYQQTPGQGLQFLFEYFSETQRNKGNFPGRFSGRQFSNSRSEMNVSTLELGDSALYLCASSSGLAGGLSTDTQYFGPGTRLTVL.

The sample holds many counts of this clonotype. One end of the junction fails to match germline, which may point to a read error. The CDR3 loop is CASSLAISGSGSPLHF. Written as DNA, the CDR3 is TGTGCCAGCAGCCTAGCCATTTCAGGGTCTGGTTCACCCCTCCACTTT. The gene calls are TRBV7-8 and TRBJ1-6; D might be TRBD1 (5 bases). The CDR3 totals 16 residues. Germline-derived CDR1 and CDR2 are SGHVS and FQNEAQ.

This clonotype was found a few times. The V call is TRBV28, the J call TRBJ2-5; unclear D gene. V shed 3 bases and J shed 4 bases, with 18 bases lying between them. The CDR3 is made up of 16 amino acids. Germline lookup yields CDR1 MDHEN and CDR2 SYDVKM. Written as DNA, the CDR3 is TGTGCCAGCAGTTTTTGGGAACAGACGATTCTAGAGACCCAGTACTTC. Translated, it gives CASSFWEQTILETQYF.

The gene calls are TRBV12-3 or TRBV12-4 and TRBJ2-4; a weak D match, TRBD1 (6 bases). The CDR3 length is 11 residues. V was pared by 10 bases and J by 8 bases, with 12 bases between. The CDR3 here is CAIGRGDIQYF. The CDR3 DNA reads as TGTGCCATCGGCAGGGGAGACATTCAGTACTTC.

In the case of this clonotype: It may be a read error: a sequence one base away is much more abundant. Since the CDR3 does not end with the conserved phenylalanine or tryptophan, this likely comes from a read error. The CDR3 nucleotides read TGTGCCTGGAGTCGGGGGGAGAGAGACACTGAAGCTTTCCTT. Its translation: CAWSRGERDTEAFL. The V and J genes are TRBV30 and TRBJ1-1, with D perhaps TRBD1 (5 bases). Germline CDR1 reads GTSNPN; CDR2 reads SVGIG (reference sequence). V was cut by 2 bases and J by 3 bases, with 13 bases left in between. This CDR3 contains 14 residues.